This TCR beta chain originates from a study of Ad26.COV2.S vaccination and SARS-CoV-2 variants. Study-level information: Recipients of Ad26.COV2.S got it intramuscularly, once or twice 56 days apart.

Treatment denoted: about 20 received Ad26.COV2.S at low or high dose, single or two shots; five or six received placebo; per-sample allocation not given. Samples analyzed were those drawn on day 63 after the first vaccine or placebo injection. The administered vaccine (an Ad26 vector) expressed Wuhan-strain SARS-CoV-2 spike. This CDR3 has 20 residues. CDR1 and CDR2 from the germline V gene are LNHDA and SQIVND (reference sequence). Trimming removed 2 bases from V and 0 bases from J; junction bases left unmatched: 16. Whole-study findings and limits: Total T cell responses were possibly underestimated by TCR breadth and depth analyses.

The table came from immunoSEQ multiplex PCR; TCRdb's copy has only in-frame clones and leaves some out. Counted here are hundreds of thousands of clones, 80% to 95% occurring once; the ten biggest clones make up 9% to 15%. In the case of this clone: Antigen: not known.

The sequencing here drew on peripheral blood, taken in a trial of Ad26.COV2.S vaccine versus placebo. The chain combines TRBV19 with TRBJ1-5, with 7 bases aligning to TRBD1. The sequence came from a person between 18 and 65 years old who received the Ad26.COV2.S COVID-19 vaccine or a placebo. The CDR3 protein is CASSIRGGTENSDSNQPQHF. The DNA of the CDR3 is TGTGCCAGTAGTATAAGGGGCGGGACAGAGAACTCCGATAGCAATCAGCCCCAGCATTTT.